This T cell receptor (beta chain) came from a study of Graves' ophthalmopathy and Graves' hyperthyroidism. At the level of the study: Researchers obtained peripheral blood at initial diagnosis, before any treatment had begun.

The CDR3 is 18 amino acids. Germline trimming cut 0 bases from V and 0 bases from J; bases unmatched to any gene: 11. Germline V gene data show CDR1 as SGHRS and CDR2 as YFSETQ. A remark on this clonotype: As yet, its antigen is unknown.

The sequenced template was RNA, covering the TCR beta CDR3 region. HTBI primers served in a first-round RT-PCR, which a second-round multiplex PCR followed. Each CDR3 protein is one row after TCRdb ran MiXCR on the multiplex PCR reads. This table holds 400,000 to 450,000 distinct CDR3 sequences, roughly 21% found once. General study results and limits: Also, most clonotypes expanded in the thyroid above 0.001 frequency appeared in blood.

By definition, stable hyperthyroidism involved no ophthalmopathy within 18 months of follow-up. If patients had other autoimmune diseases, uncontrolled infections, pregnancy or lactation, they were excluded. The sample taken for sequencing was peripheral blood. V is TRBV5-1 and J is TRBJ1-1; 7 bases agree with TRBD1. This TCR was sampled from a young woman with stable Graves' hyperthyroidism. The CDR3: CASSLGLNAGQMNTEAFF. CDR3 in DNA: TGCGCCAGCAGCTTGGGTTTAAACGCGGGACAGATGAACACTGAAGCTTTCTTT.